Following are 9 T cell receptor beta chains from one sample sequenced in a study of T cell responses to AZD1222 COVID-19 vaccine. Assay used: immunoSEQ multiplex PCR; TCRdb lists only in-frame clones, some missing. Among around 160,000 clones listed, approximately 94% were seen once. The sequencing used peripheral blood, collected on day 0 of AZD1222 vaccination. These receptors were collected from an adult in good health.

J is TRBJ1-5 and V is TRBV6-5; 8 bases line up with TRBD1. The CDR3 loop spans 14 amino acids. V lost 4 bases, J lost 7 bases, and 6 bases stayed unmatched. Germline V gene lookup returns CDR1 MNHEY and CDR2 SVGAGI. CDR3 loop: CASSSDRGWQPQHF. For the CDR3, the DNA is TGTGCCAGCAGTTCCGACAGGGGTTGGCAGCCCCAGCATTTT.

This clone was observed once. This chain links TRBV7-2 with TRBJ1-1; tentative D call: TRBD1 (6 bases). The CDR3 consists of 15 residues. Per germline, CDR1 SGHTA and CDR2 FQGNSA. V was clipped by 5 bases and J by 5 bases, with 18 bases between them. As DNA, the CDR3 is TGTGCCAGCAGCCTCAACTGGGGGCCGGGTACTGAAGCTTTCTTT. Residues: CASSLNWGPGTEAFF. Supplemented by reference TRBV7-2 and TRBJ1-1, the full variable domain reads GAGVSQSPSNKVTEKGKDVELRCDPISGHTALYWYRQSLGQGLEFLIYFQGNSAPDKSGLPSDRFSAERTGGSVSTLTIQRTQQEDSAVYLCASSLNWGPGTEAFFGQGTRLTVV.

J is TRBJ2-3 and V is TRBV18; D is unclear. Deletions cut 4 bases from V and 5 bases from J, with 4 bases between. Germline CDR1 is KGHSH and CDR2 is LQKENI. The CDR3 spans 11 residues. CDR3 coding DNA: TGTGCCAGCTCACTACTAGATACGCAGTATTTT. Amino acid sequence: CASSLLDTQYF.

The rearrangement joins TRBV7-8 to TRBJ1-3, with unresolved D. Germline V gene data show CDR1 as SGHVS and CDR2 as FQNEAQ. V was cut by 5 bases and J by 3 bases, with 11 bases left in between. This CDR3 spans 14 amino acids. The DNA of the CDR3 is TGTGCCAGCAGCCCAGCTGAGGTTGGAAACACCATATATTTT. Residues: CASSPAEVGNTIYF.

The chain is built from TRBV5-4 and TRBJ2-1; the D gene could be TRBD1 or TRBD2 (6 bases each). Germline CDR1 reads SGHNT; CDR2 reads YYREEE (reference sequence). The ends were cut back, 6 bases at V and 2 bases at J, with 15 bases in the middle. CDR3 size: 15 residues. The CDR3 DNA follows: TGTGCCAGCAACCTGGGGGGCGGGCCCTACAATGAGCAGTTCTTC. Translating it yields CASNLGGGPYNEQFF.

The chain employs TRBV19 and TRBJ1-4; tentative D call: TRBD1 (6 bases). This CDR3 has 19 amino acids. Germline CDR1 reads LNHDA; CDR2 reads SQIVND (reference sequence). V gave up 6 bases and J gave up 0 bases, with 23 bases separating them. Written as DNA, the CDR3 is TGTGCCAGTAGCCTACGCCAGGGGTGGGGGATTGCAACTAATGAAAAACTGTTTTTT. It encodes CASSLRQGWGIATNEKLFF.

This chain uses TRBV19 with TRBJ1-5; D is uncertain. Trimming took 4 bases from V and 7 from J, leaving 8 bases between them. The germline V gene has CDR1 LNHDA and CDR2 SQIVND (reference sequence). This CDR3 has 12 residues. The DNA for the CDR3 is TGTGCCAGTAGTAGCAAACTCCAGCCCCAGCATTTT. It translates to CASSSKLQPQHF.

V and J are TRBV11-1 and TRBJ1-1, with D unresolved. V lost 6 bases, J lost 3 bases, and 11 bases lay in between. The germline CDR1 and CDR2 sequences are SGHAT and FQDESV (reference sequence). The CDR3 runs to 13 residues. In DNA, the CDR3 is TGTGCCAGCAGTTCCGTTTTGGACACTGAAGCTTTCTTT. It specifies CASSSVLDTEAFF.

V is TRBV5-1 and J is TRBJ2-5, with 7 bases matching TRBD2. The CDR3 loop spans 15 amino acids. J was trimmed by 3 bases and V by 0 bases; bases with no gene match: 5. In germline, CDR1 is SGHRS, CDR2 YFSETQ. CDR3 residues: CASSLAGGRKETQYF. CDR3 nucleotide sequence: TGCGCCAGCAGCTTGGCCGGGGGGAGGAAAGAGACCCAGTACTTC.